The present entry profiles one T cell receptor (beta chain) with its context. Its target is unknown. This entry is derived from a study of tumor-infiltrating lymphocytes in primary liver carcinoma. Study in general: Samples returned roughly 3.5 to 7.5 million productive TCRbeta reads each. Read depth did not differ significantly between tissue types. Broader study findings: Samples, which were bulk and unsorted, did not allow CD4+ and CD8+ repertoires to be compared. Compared with blood, tumor repertoires held significantly more in their top 250 clones.

RNA isolated from unsorted whole blood supplied the blood RNA, with germline DNA also extracted. None of the patients had received treatment, and all had chronic HBV infection. V lost 1 base, J lost 10 bases, and 20 bases lay in between. This CDR3 has 16 amino acids. From germline, CDR1 is SGHAT and CDR2 FQNNGV. The researchers produced TCR beta cDNA from 450 to 600 ng total RNA with a constant-region primer. Researchers made the TCR beta libraries by running three nested multiplex PCR rounds with slightly modified ARM-PCR. TRBV1-TRBV30 forward and Cbeta reverse primers drove the first two roughly 10-cycle rounds. A single record per CDR3 protein comes from TCRdb applying MiXCR to the multiplex PCR reads. The table lists approximately 340,000 distinct CDR3 sequences, around three fifths of them singletons, with under 8% in the top ten.

The chain recombines TRBV11-2 with TRBJ2-1; D is perhaps TRBD1 (6 bases). The sequence derives from a middle-aged man with primary liver carcinoma and hepatitis B virus infection. The sequenced material came from peripheral blood. The CDR3 DNA sequence: TGTGCCAGCAGCTTAGGAGGGGACATGGCATACTACGAGCAGTTCTTC. Protein sequence: CASSLGGDMAYYEQFF.